This T cell receptor beta chain was found in a study of Graves' ophthalmopathy and Graves' hyperthyroidism listed by TCRdb under 2018. Study-level background: Hyperthyroidism was considered stable if no progression to ophthalmopathy occurred within 18 months of follow-up. To tell Graves' ophthalmopathy apart from Graves' hyperthyroidism, and to predict which patients would progress to ophthalmopathy, the study relied on TCR beta repertoire signatures. In total, approximately 140 blood samples were TCR-sequenced: fewer than 50 ophthalmopathy, approximately 75 hyperthyroidism and some 17 hyperthyroidism-to-ophthalmopathy patients. A discovery set of about a hundred patients (roughly 43 ophthalmopathy, around 57 stable hyperthyroidism) was enrolled to explore V-J signatures distinguishing ophthalmopathy from hyperthyroidism. For independent validation, a separate cohort was made up of around 18 hyperthyroidism patients plus 17 patients who later progressed from hyperthyroidism to ophthalmopathy. In over 5 hyperthyroidism patients, the T-cell repertoire of thyroid tissue was compared with the T-cell repertoire of blood. Following sampling, methimazole starting at 30 mg daily was administered to hyperthyroidism patients, and high-dose intravenous methylprednisolone was administered to ophthalmopathy patients. Paper-wide results and their limitations: In validation, the model predicted ophthalmopathy progression with about 71% sensitivity and roughly 72% specificity; eleven to twelve predicted patients were CT-confirmed with GO in a median of around 6.5 months. The 13-signature model separated ophthalmopathy from stable hyperthyroidism with around 90% sensitivity and just under 84% specificity in cross-validation, and 80%/75% in the test set. Sample size was not predetermined statistically, and investigators were not blinded to group allocation. Most of the expanded thyroid clonotypes with a frequency above 0.001 were also detected in blood, and it was suggested that the thyroid immune response may be reflected by blood repertoires.

The CDR3 contains 18 residues, cysteine and phenylalanine counted. The retained sequence is limited to the CDR3, 54 bases, with the frame set at the first base. For repertoire sequencing, the TCR beta CDR3 regions were amplified from RNA transcripts. A first-round RT-PCR used HTBI primers with the Qiagen OneStep RT-PCR kit, followed by a second-round multiplex PCR, size selection and purification. Sequencing of the libraries was carried out on an Illumina HiSeq2000 in paired-end mode with 100 bp reads. The authors' pipeline ran thus. Reads were processed with SOAPnuke, discarding reads with adapters, uncalled bases, mean Phred below 15, or no exact constant-primer or identifier match. High-quality paired reads were merged with COPE v1.2.5. Each unique nucleotide sequence was treated as a clonotype, and MiTCR v1.1 was used to align the clonotypes to the IMGT TRB V, D and J references. Analysis was restricted to V-J combinations with a frequency above 0.0001, which covered over 98% of repertoires. For each V-J combination, a TCR clonal expansion and chaos score was defined as F50 clonal expansion divided by the chaos observed in the TCRdist matrix. Welch's t-statistics and random forest were used to reduce the features to approximately 13 V-J combinations, which were then used as input to a naive Bayes classifier. The Morisita-Horn index was used to measure how similar the thyroid and blood repertoires were. TCRdb redid the processing of the public reads, applying fastp at Q25 and MiXCR, and retained in-frame beta chains. A single entry per CDR3 protein holds the most common genes and DNA from its merged rows. In this record, the V and J calls reflect TCRdb's handling and not the investigators' own analysis. Counted in this sample were 900,000 to 1,200,000 distinct CDR3 sequences; 35% to 40% of them appeared once. The biggest ten clones account for more than 9.5% of the sample.

Note on this clonotype: The antigen this receptor binds is unknown. A junction boundary mismatches the germline segment, possibly from a read error.

Patients with hyperthyroidism were aged 18 to 65 years, had been newly diagnosed, and had a disease duration of less than 2 months. Patients with other autoimmune diseases, uncontrolled infections, pregnancy or lactation were excluded from the study. Clinical symptoms, serum thyroxine, TRAb, thyroid ultrasound and orbital computed tomography were used for diagnosis. Total RNA was extracted using Trizol reagent, and RNA quality was checked on an Agilent 2100 Bioanalyzer. The sample was peripheral blood or thyroid tissue (not recorded which). The rearranged segments are TRBV12-3 or TRBV12-4 and TRBJ2-7; 9 central bases correspond to TRBD2. The sequence was collected from an adult man with Graves' hyperthyroidism. This receptor has the CDR3 CASSPDRGLALSPYERYF. The nucleotide sequence is given as TGTGCCAGCAGCCCGGACCGGGGACTAGCCCTTTCGCCTTACGAGCGGTACTTC.